This TCR beta chain was sequenced for a study of long-term antiretroviral therapy in people with HIV. Overall study context: The study's earliest collections predate the 2015 immediate-ART recommendation by about a decade.

The V gene's germline CDR1 is ENHRY and CDR2 SYGVKD. This CDR3 spans 15 amino acids. V lost 9 bases to trimming and J lost 4 bases; unmatched junction nucleotides: 9. Every one of the participants with HIV received treatment in the United States. Points from the study as a whole: Control repertoires displayed wider CDR3 length ranges than the HIV repertoires.

They ran version v3.0 of the immunoSEQ assay at survey level. Profiled with immunoSEQ multiplex PCR; TCRdb holds only in-frame clones, not every one. The table records about 35,000 clones, roughly 88% of them present only once. Concerning this clone itself: The antigen is unknown.

The V and J genes are TRBV10-3 and TRBJ2-2, with 9 bases matching TRBD2. The source material was unsorted PBMCs, sampled 2.2 years after starting antiretroviral therapy. The clonotype originates from a man aged 18-30 years with HIV. CDR3 region: CAIPIAGVRTGELFF. In DNA form, the CDR3 reads TGTGCCATACCAATAGCGGGGGTACGCACCGGGGAGCTGTTTTTT.